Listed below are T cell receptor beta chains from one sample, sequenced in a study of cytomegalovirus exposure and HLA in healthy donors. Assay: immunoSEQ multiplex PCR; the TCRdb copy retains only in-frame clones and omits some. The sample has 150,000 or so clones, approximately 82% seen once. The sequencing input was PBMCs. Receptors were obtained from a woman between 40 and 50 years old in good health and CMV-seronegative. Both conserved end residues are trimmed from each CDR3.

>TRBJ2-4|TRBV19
ASSGGGWAKNIQY
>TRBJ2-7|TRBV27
ASSNRVGEQY
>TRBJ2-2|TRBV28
ASSPDGYTGELF
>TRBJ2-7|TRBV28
ASRSYGGTGVRAYEQY
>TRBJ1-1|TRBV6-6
ASNPRGDTEAF
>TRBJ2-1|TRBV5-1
ASSLSLAGYNEQF
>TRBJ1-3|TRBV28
ASSSNGQVSGNTIY
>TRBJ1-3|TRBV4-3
ASSRGSRSGNTIY
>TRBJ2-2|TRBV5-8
ASRFDRLNTGELF
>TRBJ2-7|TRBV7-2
ASTNLGGPSYEQY
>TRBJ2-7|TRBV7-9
ASGTGTALYEQY
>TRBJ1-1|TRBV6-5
ATQSDSEAF
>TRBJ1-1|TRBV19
ASSIRSGGMRTEAF
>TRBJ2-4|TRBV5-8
ASSPEVFPGAGIIQY
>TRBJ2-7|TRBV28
ASSQYYEQY
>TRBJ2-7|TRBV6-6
ASRETSGSYEQY
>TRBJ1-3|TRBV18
ASSPRQGLSGNTIY
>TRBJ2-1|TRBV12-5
ASASFFEREGRNEQF
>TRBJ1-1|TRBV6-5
ASRVQGVDTEAF
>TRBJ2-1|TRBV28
ASSVLAGVGNEQF
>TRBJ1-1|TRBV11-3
ASSLTRYTEAF
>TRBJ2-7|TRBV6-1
ASSDLAVEY
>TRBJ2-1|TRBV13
ASSPMPGHSYNEQF
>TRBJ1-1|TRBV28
ASSLIGATEAF
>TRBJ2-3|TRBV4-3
ASSQDSVWALTSGLTDTQY
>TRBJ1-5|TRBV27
ASSFATGNQPQH
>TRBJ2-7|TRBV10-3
AISGSYVGEQY
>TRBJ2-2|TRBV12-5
ASGLVLGGVPSGELF
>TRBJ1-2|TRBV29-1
SVENRADYGYT
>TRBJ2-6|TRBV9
ASSPSGFSGANVLT
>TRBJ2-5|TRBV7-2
ASSLDRETQY
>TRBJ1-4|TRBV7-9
ASSPGTDEKLF
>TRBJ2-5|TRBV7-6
ASSPETGTRETQY
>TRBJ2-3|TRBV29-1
SVRGISIHSTDTQY
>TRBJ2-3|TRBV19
ASSTTGGQADTQY
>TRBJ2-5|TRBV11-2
ASTGTKETQY
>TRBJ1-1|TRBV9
ASSSSEGAEAF
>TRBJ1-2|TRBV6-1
ASSDRTGGDYGYT
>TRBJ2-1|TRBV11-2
ASLASVNNEQF
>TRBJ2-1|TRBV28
ASSLPAGGDNEQF
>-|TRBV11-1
ASSTRDTFYEQY
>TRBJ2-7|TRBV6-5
AKPAGGSSYEQY
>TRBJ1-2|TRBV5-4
ASSFPGQGAPNYGYT
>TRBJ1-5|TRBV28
ASGLSNQPQH
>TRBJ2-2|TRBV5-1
ASSFATGEHGELF
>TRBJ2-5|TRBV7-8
ASSFSLEGSTQY
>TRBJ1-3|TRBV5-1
ASSLAGMGNTIY
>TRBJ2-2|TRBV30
AWSGFGRATPNTGELF